Below are 27 T cell receptor beta chains sequenced from a single sample in a study of a mutant IDH1 vaccine in newly diagnosed glioma. Which antigens these TCRs recognize remains unknown. The data were produced by immunoSEQ multiplex PCR, yet TCRdb's version contains in-frame clones alone and is incomplete. The sample shows about 50,000 clones, 84% of them seen only once. Regarding time point: week 5, during vaccination. A 20-mer mutant IDH1 peptide at 300 ug was injected subcutaneously with topical imiquimod. This material consisted of PBMCs, taken from a glioma patient whose treatment included an IDH1 peptide vaccine. The source is a woman between 50 and 59 years old with glioma.

This chain links TRBV5-1 with TRBJ2-7; tentative D call: TRBD2 (6 bases). The V gene lost 0 bases and the J gene lost 2 bases, with 18 bases spanning the gap. The CDR3 length is 17 residues. The V gene's germline CDR1 is SGHRS and CDR2 YFSETQ. Written as DNA, the CDR3 is TGCGCCAGCAGCTTGGCCACACGACTCGGAGGGGCCTACGAGCAGTACTTC. Protein product: CASSLATRLGGAYEQYF.

The V and J genes are TRBV5-4 and TRBJ1-3, with 9 bases identical to TRBD1. CDR3 length: 15 residues. From germline, CDR1 is SGHNT and CDR2 YYREEE (reference sequence). The J segment lost 4 bases and the V segment lost 4 bases, leaving 6 bases of the junction unmatched. The CDR3: CASSPTGGAGNTIYF. CDR3 DNA sequence: TGTGCCAGCAGCCCGACAGGGGGTGCCGGAAACACCATATATTTT.

The rearrangement uses TRBV10-2 and TRBJ1-2; D gene uncertain. V lost 0 bases and J 4 bases, leaving 15 bases between the germline ends. This CDR3 has 16 residues. CDR1 and CDR2 from the germline V gene are WSHSY and SAAADI. CDR3 in amino acids: CASSESKGLGSYGYTF. The DNA of the CDR3 is TGCGCCAGCAGTGAGTCAAAGGGCCTCGGAAGCTATGGCTACACCTTC.

The sample holds a few counts of this clone. The chain has TRBV2 and TRBJ1-5; D call uncertain. The germline V gene encodes CDR1 SNHLY and CDR2 FYNNEI. Between the trimmed V and J ends, which lost 6 bases and 0 bases, there was a span of 9 bases. CDR3 length equals 14 residues. The CDR3 loop reads CASRAALSNQPQHF. In DNA, the CDR3 is TGTGCCAGCAGGGCAGCCCTTAGCAATCAGCCCCAGCATTTT. The variable domain in full, completed from reference TRBV2 and TRBJ1-5, reads EPEVTQTPSHQVTQMGQEVILRCVPISNHLYFYWYRQILGQKVEFLVSFYNNEISEKSEIFDDQFSVERPDGSNFTLKIRSTKLEDSAMYFCASRAALSNQPQHFGDGTRLSIL.

In nucleotides, the CDR3 is TGTGCCAGCAGTGCGGGACCCCTATACTATGGCTACACCTTC. This translates into CASSAGPLYYGYTF. V and J are TRBV2 and TRBJ1-2; D might be TRBD1 (5 bases). CDR3 length: 14 amino acids. V lost 4 bases, J lost 3 bases, and 12 bases lay in between. Germline loops: CDR1 SNHLY, CDR2 FYNNEI.

This chain connects TRBV19 to TRBJ2-3; a possible D gene is TRBD2 (6 bases). V lost 0 bases and J 8 bases, leaving 9 bases between the germline ends. This CDR3 spans 13 amino acids. Germline V gene sequence: CDR1 LNHDA, CDR2 SQIVND (reference sequence). CDR3 amino acids: CASSIDGGGTQYF. The CDR3 nucleotides read TGTGCCAGTAGTATAGACGGGGGTGGTACGCAGTATTTT.

The J gene is TRBJ1-1, the V gene TRBV2; D may be TRBD1 (6 bases). This CDR3 spans 13 amino acids. Trimming pared 7 bases from V and 0 bases from J, leaving 9 bases between. Germline CDR1 and CDR2: SNHLY and FYNNEI. The CDR3 loop reads CASMTGMNTEAFF. CDR3 sequence (DNA): TGTGCCAGCATGACAGGAATGAACACTGAAGCTTTCTTT. Full variable domain (remainder filled in from reference TRBV2 and TRBJ1-1): EPEVTQTPSHQVTQMGQEVILRCVPISNHLYFYWYRQILGQKVEFLVSFYNNEISEKSEIFDDQFSVERPDGSNFTLKIRSTKLEDSAMYFCASMTGMNTEAFFGQGTRLTVV.

The chain uses TRBV6-1 and TRBJ1-5; 8 positions match TRBD1. From germline, CDR1 is MNHNS and CDR2 SASEGT. CDR3 size: 13 residues. The ends lost 7 bases at V and 8 bases at J; junction bases unmatched: 7. The chain's CDR3 is CASNGQGLEPQHF. The CDR3 DNA reads as TGTGCCAGCAATGGACAGGGCCTAGAGCCCCAGCATTTT.

The chain employs TRBV19 and TRBJ1-2, with D possibly TRBD1 on 5 matching bases. Between the trimmed V and J ends, which lost 7 bases and 8 bases, there was a span of 23 bases. The CDR3 is 15 residues long. Per germline, CDR1 LNHDA and CDR2 SQIVND (reference sequence). CDR3 residues: CASTFSPGTRDGYTF. CDR3 nucleotides: TGTGCCAGTACCTTCTCCCCGGGAACAAGGGACGGCTACACCTTC.

This clone was detected only once. The V gene is TRBV14, the J gene TRBJ1-2; 10 bases are a match to TRBD1. Germline CDR1 is SGHDN and CDR2 is FVKESK. The CDR3 loop spans 19 amino acids. After removal of 1 base from V and 2 bases from J, the junction contained 13 bases not matched to a gene. Here the CDR3 DNA reads TGTGCCAGCAGCCAAGTCCGGGACAGGGGATTTTTAAGGAACTATGGCTACACCTTC. It yields the protein CASSQVRDRGFLRNYGYTF.

There are a few counts of this clone. The chain combines TRBV7-2 with TRBJ1-6; no reliable D call. The CDR3 length is 14 residues. Trimming removed 5 bases at V and 7 bases at J, with 12 bases between. Germline lookup yields CDR1 SGHTA and CDR2 FQGNSA. The CDR3 reads CASSPRGSNSPLHF. The CDR3 nucleotides are TGTGCCAGCAGCCCCCGGGGTTCCAATTCACCCCTCCACTTT.

The chain carries TRBV18 and TRBJ2-5; D not resolved. Deletions cut 3 bases from V and 5 bases from J, with 4 bases between. The germline V gene encodes CDR1 KGHSH and CDR2 LQKENI. The CDR3 consists of 11 residues. CDR3 loop: CASSPGETQYF. CDR3 coding DNA: TGTGCCAGCTCACCTGGGGAGACCCAGTACTTC.

This chain connects TRBV11-2 to TRBJ1-1; possibly TRBD1 for D (5 bases). In germline, CDR1 is SGHAT, CDR2 FQNNGV. V was clipped by 0 bases and J by 0 bases, with 8 bases between them. CDR3 length: 15 amino acids. In DNA, the CDR3 is TGTGCCAGCAGCTTAGAACCGGGACTGAACACTGAAGCTTTCTTT. It translates to CASSLEPGLNTEAFF.

The rearrangement joins TRBV11-1 to TRBJ1-1; D perhaps matches TRBD1 (5 bases). Germline loops: CDR1 SGHAT, CDR2 FQDESV (reference sequence). The V gene lost 3 bases and the J gene lost 3 bases, with 8 bases spanning the gap. The CDR3 runs 13 residues. In nucleotides, the CDR3 is TGTGCCAGCAGCTTCCGCAGGGACACTGAAGCTTTCTTT. This gives the protein CASSFRRDTEAFF.

The V call is TRBV5-8, the J call TRBJ2-1; D possibly uses TRBD1 or TRBD2 (5 bases each). The CDR3 sequence is 15 residues long. Trimming removed 3 bases from V and 4 bases from J, with 14 bases in between. Germline CDR1 reads SGHTS; CDR2 reads YDEGEE. The chain's CDR3 is CASSSGRSLYNEQFF. The CDR3, as DNA: TGTGCCAGCAGCTCGGGACGCTCCCTTTACAATGAGCAGTTCTTC. Combining the CDR3 with reference TRBV5-8 and TRBJ2-1 gives the whole variable domain EAGVTQSPTHLIKTRGQQATLRCSPISGHTSVYWYQQALGLGLQFLLWYDEGEERNRGNFPPRFSGRQFPNYSSELNVNALELEDSALYLCASSSGRSLYNEQFFGPGTRLTVL.

The rearrangement joins TRBV27 to TRBJ1-5; 9 positions match TRBD1. Per germline, CDR1 MNHEY and CDR2 SMNVEV (reference sequence). V was clipped by 0 bases and J by 1 base; unmatched bases: 13. The CDR3 covers 20 residues. The CDR3 DNA is TGTGCCAGCAGTTTATCAAAACCGGGACAGGGCATTATAAGCAATCAGCCCCAGCATTTT. This translates into CASSLSKPGQGIISNQPQHF.

The V call is TRBV6-5, the J call TRBJ2-1, with D hard to call. Trimming shortened V by 3 bases and J by 10 bases, and 13 bases separated the two germline ends. The CDR3 sequence is 13 residues long. The germline CDR1 and CDR2 sequences are MNHEY and SVGAGI. The CDR3 DNA sequence: TGTGCCAGCAGTTATAACCCCGCGACGGAGCAGTTCTTC. This translates into CASSYNPATEQFF.

Only a few counts were recorded for this clone. CDR3 coding DNA: TGTGCCAGCAGCCAAGACGATGACTCTGGGGCCAACGTCCTGACTTTC. It translates to CASSQDDDSGANVLTF. V gene TRBV4-2 combines with J gene TRBJ2-6; D call uncertain. There are 16 residues in the CDR3. Germline assignment: CDR1 LGHNA and CDR2 YNFKEQ. V shed 0 bases and J shed 0 bases, with 6 bases lying between them.

This chain links TRBV18 with TRBJ1-3; D is undetermined. The CDR3 totals 17 residues. The germline CDR1 and CDR2 sequences are KGHSH and LQKENI. Trimming removed 1 base at V and 4 bases at J, with 17 bases between. CDR3 protein: CASSPQSGTTTGNTIYF. CDR3 DNA: TGTGCCAGCTCACCACAGAGCGGAACTACAACGGGAAACACCATATATTTT.

V is TRBV4-1 and J is TRBJ2-7, with 9 bases lining up with TRBD2. V gave up 3 bases and J gave up 6 bases; unmatched junction bases: 12. CDR1 and CDR2 (germline): MGHRA, YSYEKL. The CDR3 sequence is 16 residues long. The CDR3 DNA reads as TGCGCCAGCAGCCACCCGGGGGAGCTAGCGGGGAGCGAGCAGTACTTC. Translated, it gives CASSHPGELAGSEQYF.

This clone was seen a few times. The chain links TRBV14 to TRBJ1-1, with TRBD1 identical over 8 bases. CDR1 and CDR2 (germline): SGHDN, FVKESK. The CDR3 totals 15 residues. Trimming cost V 2 bases and J 4 bases; bases outside gene matches: 6. CDR3 protein: CASSQMRTGSTEAFF. The CDR3 DNA is TGTGCCAGCAGCCAAATGAGGACAGGGAGCACTGAAGCTTTCTTT.

The chain has TRBV19 and TRBJ1-3; TRBD1 aligns across 7 bases. Looked up from germline, CDR1 is LNHDA and CDR2 is SQIVND (reference sequence). The junction had 12 bases not matched to a gene; V was cut back by 5 bases and J by 5 bases. This CDR3 spans 16 amino acids. The CDR3 nucleotides are TGTGCCAGTAGTGTAACGGGACAGCGATCTAGAAACACCATATATTTT. It translates to CASSVTGQRSRNTIYF.

V usage is TRBV25-1 and J usage is TRBJ1-1; TRBD1 agrees at 7 bases. The CDR3 totals 15 residues. Germline CDR1 is MGHDK and CDR2 is SYGVNS. J lost 4 bases, V lost 2 bases, and 7 bases had no gene match. Written as DNA, the CDR3 is TGTGCCAGCAGTGAAACAGGGGTTATCGGCACTGAAGCTTTCTTT. Protein sequence: CASSETGVIGTEAFF.

The rearrangement joins TRBV5-1 to TRBJ2-7, with 7 bases identical to TRBD2. V lost 3 bases and J lost 5; bases outside the gene matches: 5. Germline assignment: CDR1 SGHRS and CDR2 YFSETQ. The CDR3 consists of 13 residues. The chain's CDR3 is CASSWGGENEQYF. The CDR3 coding sequence is TGCGCCAGCAGCTGGGGAGGGGAAAACGAGCAGTACTTC.

The V and J genes are TRBV5-1 and TRBJ1-1, with TRBD1 matching over 8 bases. The ends lost 4 bases at V and 7 bases at J; junction bases unmatched: 12. CDR1 SGHRS and CDR2 YFSETQ come from the germline V gene. This CDR3 contains 15 residues. CDR3 loop: CASSPGQGRVREAFF. CDR3 DNA: TGCGCCAGCAGCCCCGGACAGGGTCGGGTTCGTGAAGCTTTCTTT. The variable domain in full, completed from reference TRBV5-1 and TRBJ1-1, reads KAGVTQTPRYLIKTRGQQVTLSCSPISGHRSVSWYQQTPGQGLQFLFEYFSETQRNKGNFPGRFSGRQFSNSRSEMNVSTLELGDSALYLCASSPGQGRVREAFFGQGTRLTVV.

The gene calls are TRBV9 and TRBJ2-6, with 8 nucleotides matching TRBD1. This CDR3 region has 16 residues. J was trimmed by 2 bases and V by 4 bases; bases with no gene match: 5. CDR1 and CDR2 from the germline V gene are SGDLS and YYNGEE. The CDR3 loop is CASSPGTGTGANVLTF. The CDR3 bases are TGTGCCAGCAGCCCTGGGACAGGTACTGGGGCCAACGTCCTGACTTTC. The full variable domain, in which reference TRBV9 and TRBJ2-6 provide the parts outside the CDR3, is DSGVTQTPKHLITATGQRVTLRCSPRSGDLSVYWYQQSLDQGLQFLIQYYNGEERAKGNILERFSAQQFPDLHSELNLSSLELGDSALYFCASSPGTGTGANVLTFGAGSRLTVL.

V and J are TRBV5-4 and TRBJ2-1; D might be TRBD2 (6 bases). CDR1 and CDR2 (germline): SGHNT, YYREEE (reference sequence). The CDR3 is 16 residues long. The V end was cut by 4 bases, the J end by 0 bases, with 14 bases between. In DNA form, the CDR3 reads TGTGCCAGCAGCAGGTCTTCCGGGGGCTCCTACAATGAGCAGTTCTTC. It is translated as CASSRSSGGSYNEQFF. The full variable domain, rest sourced from reference TRBV5-4 and TRBJ2-1, is ETGVTQSPTHLIKTRGQQVTLRCSSQSGHNTVSWYQQALGQGPQFIFQYYREEENGRGNFPPRFSGLQFPNYSSELNVNALELDDSALYLCASSRSSGGSYNEQFFGPGTRLTVL.